These T cell receptor beta chains were read from a single sample in a study of T-cell memory formation after mild COVID-19. In TCRdb, the 5' RACE reads were re-called with MiXCR into one record per CDR3 protein. The profile shows about 350,000 distinct CDR3 sequences, roughly 13% of them singletons. Sequencing was carried out using PBMCs or a T cell subset sorted from them (not recorded which). The origin of the receptors is a man younger than 30 who had mild COVID-19 (a few samples of this study predate the infection). Cell type and time point are not known. The CDR3 runs from the conserved cysteine through the conserved F or W. A D gene is named only where the DNA matches it firmly.

V gene	D gene	CDR3 protein
TRBV7-2	TRBD1	CASSLGGTDIYGYTF
TRBV20-1	-	CSARERRKGSSYEQYF
TRBV4-3	TRBD1	CASSRGQGYQETQYF
TRBV5-4	-	CASSRPWMNTEAFF
TRBV5-6	-	CASSLVVGLNTGELFF
TRBV30	-	CAWGQSAYEQYF
TRBV5-1	-	CASSLTGINQPQHF
TRBV7-2	-	CASSLELQGQPQHF
TRBV7-9	-	CASSLGGVEAFF
TRBV7-2	-	CASREETYEQYF
TRBV20-1	-	CSARDQTGPFNQPQHF
TRBV18	-	CASSPLEGNGEKLFF
TRBV20-1	-	CSVWGQVGEQFF
TRBV4-1	-	CASSLAQGTSYTF
TRBV7-9	-	CASSLPTADTQYF
TRBV15	-	CATSTEDKETQYF
TRBV6-5	-	CASSLTEGTYEQYF
TRBV5-1	-	CASSLGGGIADTQYF
TRBV10-3	-	CAISEGLVRYEQYF
TRBV10-3	-	CAISESGGAAVETQYF
TRBV11-1	-	CASSYVGGPGTGELFF